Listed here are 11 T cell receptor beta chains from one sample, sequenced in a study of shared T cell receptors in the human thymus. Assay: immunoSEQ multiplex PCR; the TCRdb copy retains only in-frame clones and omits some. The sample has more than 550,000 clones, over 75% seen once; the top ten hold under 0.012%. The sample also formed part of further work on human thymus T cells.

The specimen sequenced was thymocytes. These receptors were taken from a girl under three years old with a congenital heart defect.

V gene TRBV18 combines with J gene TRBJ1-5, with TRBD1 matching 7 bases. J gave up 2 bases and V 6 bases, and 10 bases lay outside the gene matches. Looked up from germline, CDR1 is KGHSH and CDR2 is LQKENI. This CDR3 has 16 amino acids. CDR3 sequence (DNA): TGTGCCAGCTCGAGTACGGCAGGGGGAGGCAATCAGCCCCAGCATTTT. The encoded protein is CASSSTAGGGNQPQHF.

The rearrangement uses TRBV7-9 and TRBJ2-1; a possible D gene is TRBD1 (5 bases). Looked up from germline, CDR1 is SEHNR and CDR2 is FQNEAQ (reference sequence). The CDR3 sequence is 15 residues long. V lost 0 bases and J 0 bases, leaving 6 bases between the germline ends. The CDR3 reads CASSLAGLSYNEQFF. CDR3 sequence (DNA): TGTGCCAGCAGCTTAGCGGGGCTCTCCTACAATGAGCAGTTCTTC.

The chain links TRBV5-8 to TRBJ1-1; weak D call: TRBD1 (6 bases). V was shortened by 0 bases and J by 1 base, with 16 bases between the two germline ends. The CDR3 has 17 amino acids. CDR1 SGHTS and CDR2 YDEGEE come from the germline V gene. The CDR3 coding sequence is TGTGCCAGCAGCTTGGGGCAGGGGAAGTTTGGGAACACTGAAGCTTTCTTT. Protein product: CASSLGQGKFGNTEAFF.

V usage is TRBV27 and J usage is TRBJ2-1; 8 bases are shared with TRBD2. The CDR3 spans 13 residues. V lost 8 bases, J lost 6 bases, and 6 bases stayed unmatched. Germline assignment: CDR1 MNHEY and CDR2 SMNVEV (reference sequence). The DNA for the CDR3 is TGTGCCAGCCGTCCGGGAGGGACCAATGAGCAGTTCTTC. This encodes CASRPGGTNEQFF.

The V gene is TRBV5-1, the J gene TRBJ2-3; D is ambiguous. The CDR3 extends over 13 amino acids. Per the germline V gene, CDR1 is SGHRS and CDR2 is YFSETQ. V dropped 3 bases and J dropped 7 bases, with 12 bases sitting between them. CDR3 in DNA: TGCGCCAGCAGCTCTCGTCGGTCGCATACGCAGTATTTT. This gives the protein CASSSRRSHTQYF.

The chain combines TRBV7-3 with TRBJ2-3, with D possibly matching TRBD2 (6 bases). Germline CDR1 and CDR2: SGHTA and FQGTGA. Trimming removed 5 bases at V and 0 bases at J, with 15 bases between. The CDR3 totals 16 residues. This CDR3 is CASSPPPGTSTDTQYF. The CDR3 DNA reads TGTGCCAGCAGCCCCCCGCCAGGGACTAGCACAGATACGCAGTATTTT.

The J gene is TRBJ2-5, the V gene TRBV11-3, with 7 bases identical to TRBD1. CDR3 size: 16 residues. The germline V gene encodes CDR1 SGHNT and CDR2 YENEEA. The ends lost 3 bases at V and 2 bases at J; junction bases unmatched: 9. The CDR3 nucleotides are TGTGCCAGCAGCTTGGGGTCTGAGACAGGGCAAGAGACCCAGTACTTC. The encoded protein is CASSLGSETGQETQYF.

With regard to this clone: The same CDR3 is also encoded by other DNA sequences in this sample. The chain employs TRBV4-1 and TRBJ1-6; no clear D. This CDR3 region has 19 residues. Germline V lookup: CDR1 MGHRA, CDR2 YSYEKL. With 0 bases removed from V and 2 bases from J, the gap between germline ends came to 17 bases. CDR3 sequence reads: CASSQDGALPIPYNSPLHF. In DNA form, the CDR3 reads TGCGCCAGCAGCCAAGATGGAGCGCTTCCCATTCCCTATAATTCACCCCTCCACTTT.

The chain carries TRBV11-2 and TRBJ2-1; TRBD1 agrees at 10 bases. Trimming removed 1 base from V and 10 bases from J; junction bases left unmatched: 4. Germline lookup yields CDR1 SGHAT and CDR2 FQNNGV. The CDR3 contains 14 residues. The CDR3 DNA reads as TGTGCCAGCAGCTTAGGGGACAGGGGCTTAGAGCAGTTCTTC. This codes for CASSLGDRGLEQFF.

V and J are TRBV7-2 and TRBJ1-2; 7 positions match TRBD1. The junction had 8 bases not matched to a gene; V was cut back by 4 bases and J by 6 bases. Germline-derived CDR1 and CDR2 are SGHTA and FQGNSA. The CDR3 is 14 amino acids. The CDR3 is CASSSAGTVHGYTF. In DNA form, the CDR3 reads TGTGCCAGCAGCTCCGCCGGGACAGTCCATGGCTACACCTTC.

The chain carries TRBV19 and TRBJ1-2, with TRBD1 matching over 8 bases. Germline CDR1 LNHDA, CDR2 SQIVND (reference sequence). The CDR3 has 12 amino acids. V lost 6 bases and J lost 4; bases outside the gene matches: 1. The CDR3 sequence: CASRDRGYGYTF. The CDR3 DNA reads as TGTGCCAGTAGAGACAGGGGCTATGGCTACACCTTC.